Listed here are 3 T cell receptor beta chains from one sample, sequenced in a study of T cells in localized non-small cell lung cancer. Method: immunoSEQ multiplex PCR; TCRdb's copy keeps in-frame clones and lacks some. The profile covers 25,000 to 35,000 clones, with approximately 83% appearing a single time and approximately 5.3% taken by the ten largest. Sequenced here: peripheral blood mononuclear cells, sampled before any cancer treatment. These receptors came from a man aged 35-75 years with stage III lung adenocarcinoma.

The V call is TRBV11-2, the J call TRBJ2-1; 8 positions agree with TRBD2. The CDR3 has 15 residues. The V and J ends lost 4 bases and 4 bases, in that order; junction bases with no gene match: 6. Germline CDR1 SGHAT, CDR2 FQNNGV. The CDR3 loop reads CASSSPGGIYNEQFF. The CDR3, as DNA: TGTGCCAGCAGCTCTCCGGGGGGGATTTACAATGAGCAGTTCTTC.

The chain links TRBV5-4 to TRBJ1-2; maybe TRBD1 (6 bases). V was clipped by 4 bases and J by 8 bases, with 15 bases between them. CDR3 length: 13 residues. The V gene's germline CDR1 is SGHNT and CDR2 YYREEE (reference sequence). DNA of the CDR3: TGTGCCAGCAGCCTAACAGGGACTCGGGGCTACACCTTC. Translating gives CASSLTGTRGYTF. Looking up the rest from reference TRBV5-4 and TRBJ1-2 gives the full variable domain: ETGVTQSPTHLIKTRGQQVTLRCSSQSGHNTVSWYQQALGQGPQFIFQYYREEENGRGNFPPRFSGLQFPNYSSELNVNALELDDSALYLCASSLTGTRGYTFGSGTRLTVV.

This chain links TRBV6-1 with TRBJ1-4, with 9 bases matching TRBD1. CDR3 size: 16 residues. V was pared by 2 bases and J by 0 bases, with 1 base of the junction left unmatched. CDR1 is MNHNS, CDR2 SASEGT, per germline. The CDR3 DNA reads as TGTGCCAGCAGTGAACGGGACAGGGCAACTAATGAAAAACTGTTTTTT. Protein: CASSERDRATNEKLFF.